This TCR beta chain emerged from a study of T cells after somatic rescue of genetic block. Clones were sequenced by immunoSEQ multiplex PCR, and TCRdb holds only the in-frame ones, with some missing. In the table there are tens of thousands of clones, around 90% of which are singletons. V lost 6 bases to trimming and J lost 3 bases, with 9 bases between them. This CDR3 is built from 11 residues. Germline lookup yields CDR1 SQVTM and CDR2 ANQGSEA. The V call is TRBV29-1, the J call TRBJ2-7, with D perhaps TRBD1 (5 bases). Source material: peripheral blood mononuclear cells (PBMCs). This TCR came from a woman aged 18-30 years. CDR3 region: CSVLDSYEQYF. CDR3 nucleotide sequence: TGCAGCGTCCTAGACAGCTACGAGCAGTACTTC.